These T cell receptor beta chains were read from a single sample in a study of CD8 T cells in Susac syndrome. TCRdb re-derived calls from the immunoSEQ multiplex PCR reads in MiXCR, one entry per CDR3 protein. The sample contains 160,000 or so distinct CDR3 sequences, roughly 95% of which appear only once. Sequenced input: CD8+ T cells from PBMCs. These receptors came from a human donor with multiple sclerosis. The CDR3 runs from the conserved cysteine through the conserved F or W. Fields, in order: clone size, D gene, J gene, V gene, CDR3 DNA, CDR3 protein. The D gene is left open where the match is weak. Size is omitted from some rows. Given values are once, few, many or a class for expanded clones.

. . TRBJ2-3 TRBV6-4 TGTGCCAGCAGTGGGGGATCGAGCACAGATACGCAGTATTTT CASSGGSSTDTQYF
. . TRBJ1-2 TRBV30 TGTGCCTGGAGTGTACGCGGGGGAGGCTACACCTTC CAWSVRGGGYTF
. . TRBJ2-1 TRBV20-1 TGCAGTGCTAGTCCGTTAATCGGGGGGCCCTCCTACAATGAGCAGTTCTTC CSASPLIGGPSYNEQFF
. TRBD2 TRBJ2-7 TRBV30 TGTGCCTGGGAAGGGACTAGCGGGTACGAGCAGTACTTC CAWEGTSGYEQYF
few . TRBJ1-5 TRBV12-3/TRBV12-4 TGTGCCAGCAGTTCTGGCAGCAATCAGCCCCAGCATTTT CASSSGSNQPQHF
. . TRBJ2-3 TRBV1 TGCACCAGCAGCCAAGAAGACAGCACAGATACGCAGTATTTT CTSSQEDSTDTQYF
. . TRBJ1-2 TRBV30 TGTGCCTGGACACACAGCTTCGGCTATGGCTACACCTTC CAWTHSFGYGYTF
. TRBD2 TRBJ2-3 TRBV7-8 TGTGCCAGCAGCTTAGGGTGGGGAGGGGGCACAGATACGCAGTATTTT CASSLGWGGGTDTQYF
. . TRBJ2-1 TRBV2 TGTGCCAGCAGGGATGGAGGGGTTGGGTTCTTC CASRDGGVGFF
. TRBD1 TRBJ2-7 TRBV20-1 TGCAGTGGTGGACAGGGAGGTTACGAGCAGTACTTC CSGGQGGYEQYF
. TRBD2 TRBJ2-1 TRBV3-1 TGTGCCAGCAGCCAAGGTTCCGGACTAGCGGGTAATGAGCAGTTCTTC CASSQGSGLAGNEQFF
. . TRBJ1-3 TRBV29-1 TGCAGCGTTCACGGACCTGGAAACACCATATATTTT CSVHGPGNTIYF
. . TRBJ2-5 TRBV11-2 TGTGCCAGCAGCTTACCCCATCAGAGGACCCAGTACTTC CASSLPHQRTQYF
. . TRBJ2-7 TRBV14 TGTGCCAGCAGCCAAGACACGGCCTACGAGCAGTACTTC CASSQDTAYEQYF
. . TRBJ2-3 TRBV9 TGTGCCAGCAGCGAAAAGCCAAACACAGATACGCAGTATTTT CASSEKPNTDTQYF
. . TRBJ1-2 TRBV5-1 TGCGCCAGCAGCCACCAACAGAACGGGGATGGCTACACCTTC CASSHQQNGDGYTF
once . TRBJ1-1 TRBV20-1 TGCAGTGCTTACCCCCGGGGATTCAGCACTGAAGCTTTCTTT CSAYPRGFSTEAFF
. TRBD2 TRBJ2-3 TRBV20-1 TGCAGTGCCGGGGGAATGTGGCGGGGGGCCCCAGATACGCAGTATTTT CSAGGMWRGAPDTQYF
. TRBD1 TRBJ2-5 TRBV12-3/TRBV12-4 TGTGCCAGCAGTTTTTCCCGACAGGGTGCCCTTAAAGAGACCCAGTACTTC CASSFSRQGALKETQYF
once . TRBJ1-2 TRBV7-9 TGTGCCAGCAGCTTAGCGGTTCGGCCTGGGGACTATGGCTACACCTTC CASSLAVRPGDYGYTF
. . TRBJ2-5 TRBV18 TGTGCCAGCTCACCGGAGGCCAAAGGAGAGACCCAGTACTTC CASSPEAKGETQYF
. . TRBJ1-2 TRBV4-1 TGCGCCAGCGGTGTAAATGGGGGCTACTATGGCTACACCTTC CASGVNGGYYGYTF
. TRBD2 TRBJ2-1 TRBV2 TGTGCCAGCAGTTTCCTAGCGGGTGAGCAGTTCTTC CASSFLAGEQFF
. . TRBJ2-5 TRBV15 TGTGCCACCAGCAGGAGTGGGGTGGGGGAGACCCAGTACTTC CATSRSGVGETQYF
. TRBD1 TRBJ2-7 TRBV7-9 TGTGCCAGCAGCTTCGTCGAGACAGGGGCCTACGAGCAGTACTTC CASSFVETGAYEQYF
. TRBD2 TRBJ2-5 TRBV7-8 TGTGCCAGCAGCACCCGGGGGGGGGACGAGACCCAGTACTTC CASSTRGGDETQYF
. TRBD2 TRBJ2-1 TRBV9 TGTGCCAGCAGCGTAGGGCGGGGGGGCATATACAATGAGCAGTTCTTC CASSVGRGGIYNEQFF